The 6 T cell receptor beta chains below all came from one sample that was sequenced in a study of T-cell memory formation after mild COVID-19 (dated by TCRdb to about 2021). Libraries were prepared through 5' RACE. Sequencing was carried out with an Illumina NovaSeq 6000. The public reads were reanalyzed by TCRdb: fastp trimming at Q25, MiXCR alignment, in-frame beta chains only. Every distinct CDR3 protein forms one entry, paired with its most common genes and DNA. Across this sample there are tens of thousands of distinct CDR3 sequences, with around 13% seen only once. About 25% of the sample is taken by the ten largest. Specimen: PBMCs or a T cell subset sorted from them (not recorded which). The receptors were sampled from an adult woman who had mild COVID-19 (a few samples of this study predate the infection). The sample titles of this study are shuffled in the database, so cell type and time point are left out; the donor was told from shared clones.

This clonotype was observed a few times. CDR3 in amino acids: CASSPGRTGPFYNEQFF. The CDR3 nucleotides read TGTGCCAGCAGCCCAGGCAGGACAGGTCCCTTCTACAATGAGCAGTTCTTC. This sequence joins TRBV7-8 and TRBJ2-1, with TRBD1 matching over 7 bases. Germline V CDR1 and CDR2: SGHVS, FQNEAQ. CDR3 length: 17 amino acids. V dropped 5 bases and J dropped 3; count of bases not matched to a gene: 13.

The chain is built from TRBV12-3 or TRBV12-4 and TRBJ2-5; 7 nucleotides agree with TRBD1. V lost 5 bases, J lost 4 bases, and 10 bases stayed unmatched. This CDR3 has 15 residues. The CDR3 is CASSDPGQKIETQYF. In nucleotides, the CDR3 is TGTGCCAGCAGTGATCCGGGACAGAAGATAGAGACCCAGTACTTC.

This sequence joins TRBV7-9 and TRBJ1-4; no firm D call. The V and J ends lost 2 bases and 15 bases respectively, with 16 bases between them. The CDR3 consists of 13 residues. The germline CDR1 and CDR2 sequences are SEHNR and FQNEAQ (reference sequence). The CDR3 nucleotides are TGTGCCAGCAGCTTATCCGGTGGAGGACTCTTGTTTTTT. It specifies CASSLSGGGLLFF.

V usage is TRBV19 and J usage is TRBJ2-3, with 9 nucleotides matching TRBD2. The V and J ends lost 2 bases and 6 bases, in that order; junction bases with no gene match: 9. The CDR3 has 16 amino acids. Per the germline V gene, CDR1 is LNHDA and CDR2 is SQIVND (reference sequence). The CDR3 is CASSILAGGPADTQYF. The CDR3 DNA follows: TGTGCCAGTAGTATACTGGCGGGAGGGCCTGCCGATACGCAGTATTTT. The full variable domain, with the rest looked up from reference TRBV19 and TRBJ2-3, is DGGITQSPKYLFRKEGQNVTLSCEQNLNHDAMYWYRQDPGQGLRLIYYSQIVNDFQKGDIAEGYSVSREKKESFPLTVTSAQKNPTAFYLCASSILAGGPADTQYFGPGTRLTVL.

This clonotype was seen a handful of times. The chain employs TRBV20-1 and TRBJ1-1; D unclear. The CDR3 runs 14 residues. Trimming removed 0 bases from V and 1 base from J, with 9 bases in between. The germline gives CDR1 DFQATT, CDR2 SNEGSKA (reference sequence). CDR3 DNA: TGCAGTGCTAGAGAATTACAATCGAACACTGAAGCTTTCTTT. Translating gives CSARELQSNTEAFF.

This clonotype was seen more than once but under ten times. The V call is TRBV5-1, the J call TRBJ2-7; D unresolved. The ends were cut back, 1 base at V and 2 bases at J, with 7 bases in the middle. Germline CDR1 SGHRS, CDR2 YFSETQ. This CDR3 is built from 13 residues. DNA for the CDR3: TGCGCCAGCAGCTTGTACTCCACCTACGAGCAGTACTTC. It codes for CASSLYSTYEQYF.